This TCR beta chain was captured by sequencing in a study of cytomegalovirus exposure and HLA in healthy donors. Notes on the study in general: Subsequent analysis showed first-cohort TCR clusters tending to co-occur in 120 validation repertoires. TCR beta chains numbering 164 were designated cytomegalovirus-associated. Three chains linked to CMV were shown in vitro to be specific for CMV antigens.

With respect to this clone: Its target is unknown.

Germline V CDR1 and CDR2: SGDLS, YYNGEE. CDR3 length: 16 residues. V was pared by 0 bases and J by 3 bases, with 13 bases between. The approximately 120-subject validation cohort, separate from the roughly 670-subject first cohort, included the donors. The assay was immunoSEQ multiplex PCR, and TCRdb's table has in-frame clones only and misses some. The repertoire holds about 56,000 clones, with 85% to 95% as singletons. The receptor was isolated from a woman between 18 and 29 years old in good health and CMV-seronegative. The sequenced sample was PBMCs. The chain has TRBV9 and TRBJ1-5; tentative D call: TRBD1 (6 bases). DNA for the CDR3: TGTGCCAGCAGCGTAGGGGAGGGGGGAGTCAATCAGCCCCAGCATTTT. This translates into CASSVGEGGVNQPQHF.